The 23 T cell receptor beta chains presented below share a single source sample, sequenced in a study of T cells after yellow fever vaccination (dated by TCRdb to between 2017 and 2020). Library construction relied on 5' RACE. The instrument given in TCRdb is Illumina HiSeq 2500. The public reads were run again by TCRdb, first through fastp at Q25 and then through MiXCR, and only productive beta chains were kept. Every entry covers one CDR3 protein and lists the most common genes and DNA from its rows. The sample table shows a few hundred thousand distinct CDR3 sequences, and 15% to 20% are seen once. Jointly, the top ten make up 13% to 15% of the sample. The treatment or condition label corresponds to: live attenuated yellow fever vaccine strain. Sequenced here: PBMCs, sampled 15 days after the yellow fever booster vaccination. Receptor source: a young man who received the YFV17D yellow fever vaccine.

V gene TRBV29-1 combines with J gene TRBJ2-5, with 7 bases matching TRBD2. The CDR3 is 12 residues long. Per germline, CDR1 SQVTM and CDR2 ANQGSEA. With V trimmed by 6 bases and J by 4 bases, 5 bases remained unmatched. The CDR3: CSVGGKRETQYF. CDR3 bases: TGCAGCGTCGGGGGGAAGCGAGAGACCCAGTACTTC.

The chain has TRBV7-2 and TRBJ2-3; D is unclear. In germline, CDR1 is SGHTA, CDR2 FQGNSA. Trimming took 4 bases from V and 2 from J, leaving 13 bases between them. This CDR3 contains 15 residues. The DNA of the CDR3 is TGTGCCAGCAGCTCGAGCTTCCTAAACACAGATACGCAGTATTTT. This sequence encodes CASSSSFLNTDTQYF.

The V and J genes are TRBV18 and TRBJ2-4; the match to TRBD1 covers 9 bases. Germline V gene lookup returns CDR1 KGHSH and CDR2 LQKENI. CDR3 length equals 15 residues. The ends lost 3 bases at V and 6 bases at J; junction bases unmatched: 6. CDR3 loop: CASSPGTGSGNIQYF. The CDR3 coding sequence is TGTGCCAGCTCACCCGGGACAGGGAGCGGAAACATTCAGTACTTC.

This clonotype was found a few times. The V gene is TRBV7-2, the J gene TRBJ1-5; D might be TRBD1 (6 bases). V dropped 3 bases and J dropped 6 bases, with 12 bases sitting between them. Per germline, CDR1 SGHTA and CDR2 FQGNSA. The CDR3 extends over 14 amino acids. The DNA for the CDR3 is TGTGCCAGCAGCTTCAAGGGGGATGGTCAGCCCCAGCATTTT. It is translated as CASSFKGDGQPQHF.

This clonotype was detected a few times. The chain joins TRBV18 to TRBJ1-1; 7 nucleotides match TRBD1. The junction had 3 bases not matched to a gene; V was cut back by 2 bases and J by 0 bases. Germline values: CDR1 KGHSH, CDR2 LQKENI. CDR3 length: 15 amino acids. CDR3 nucleotides: TGTGCCAGCTCACCAGTGGGACAGTTGAACACTGAAGCTTTCTTT. This codes for CASSPVGQLNTEAFF.

This sequence joins TRBV20-1 and TRBJ2-2; 10 bases agree with TRBD2. Looked up from germline, CDR1 is DFQATT and CDR2 is SNEGSKA (reference sequence). The junction had 9 bases not matched to a gene; V was cut back by 3 bases and J by 5 bases. CDR3 length: 16 residues. For the CDR3, the DNA is TGCAGTGCTAGCTCCTCTAGCGGGAGTGTTACCGGGGAGCTGTTTTTT. Its protein product is CSASSSSGSVTGELFF.

This clonotype was detected only a few times. Relative to the germline gene, one junction end is altered; a read error may explain this. The chain combines TRBV11-2 with TRBJ2-1; 10 bases fit TRBD2. This CDR3 has 13 residues. Germline assignment: CDR1 SGHAT and CDR2 FQNNGV. Written as DNA, the CDR3 is TGTGCCAGCAGCGGAAGCGGGAGGGCCAATGTCATCTTC. This sequence encodes CASSGSGRANVIF.

This clonotype has a handful of counts. The chain recombines TRBV29-1 with TRBJ2-7, with 12 bases fitting TRBD2. V dropped 7 bases and J dropped 5; count of bases not matched to a gene: 9. The CDR3 runs 14 residues. Germline V lookup: CDR1 SQVTM, CDR2 ANQGSEA. CDR3 sequence reads: CSALGLAGIDEQYF. As DNA, the CDR3 is TGCAGCGCCTTAGGACTAGCGGGAATCGACGAGCAGTACTTC.

V and J are TRBV6-6 and TRBJ1-1, with TRBD1 matching over 8 bases. V shed 6 bases, J shed 4 bases, and the junction held 4 bases outside the gene matches. The CDR3 totals 13 residues. Germline V lookup: CDR1 MNHNY, CDR2 SVGAGI (reference sequence). The CDR3 nucleotides are TGTGCCAGCAGAACACAGGGGGGCACTGAAGCTTTCTTT. It specifies CASRTQGGTEAFF.

Here the CDR3 DNA reads TGTGCCAGCAGTTTCCCCGGGGCCCGATTCTCCTACGAGCAGTACTTC. Translated: CASSFPGARFSYEQYF. The rearrangement uses TRBV28 and TRBJ2-7, with D perhaps given as TRBD1 or TRBD2 (5 bases each). The CDR3 covers 16 residues. Between the trimmed V and J ends, which lost 3 bases and 0 bases, there was a span of 15 bases. Germline values: CDR1 MDHEN, CDR2 SYDVKM. Supplemented by reference TRBV28 and TRBJ2-7, the full variable domain reads DVKVTQSSRYLVKRTGEKVFLECVQDMDHENMFWYRQDPGLGLRLIYFSYDVKMKEKGDIPEGYSVSREKKERFSLILESASTNQTSMYLCASSFPGARFSYEQYFGPGTRLTVT.

In its sample, this clonotype was seen once. This sequence joins TRBV6-1 and TRBJ2-2; D gene uncertain. This CDR3 is built from 13 residues. The V and J ends lost 7 bases and 4 bases respectively, with 10 bases between them. Germline V CDR1 and CDR2: MNHNS, SASEGT. DNA for the CDR3: TGTGCCAGCATGCTGATTTCCACCGGGGAGCTGTTTTTT. It translates to CASMLISTGELFF.

This clonotype was found a few times. This chain connects TRBV19 to TRBJ1-4, with D unresolved. V gave up 4 bases and J gave up 3 bases, with 12 bases separating them. There are 15 residues in the CDR3. Germline lookup yields CDR1 LNHDA and CDR2 SQIVND (reference sequence). CDR3 in DNA: TGTGCCAGTAGTACTGACTCCTCGGCTAATGAAAAACTGTTTTTT. The encoded protein is CASSTDSSANEKLFF.

V is TRBV9 and J is TRBJ2-5; D not certain. The germline V gene encodes CDR1 SGDLS and CDR2 YYNGEE. V was cut by 5 bases and J by 2 bases, with 19 bases left in between. This CDR3 spans 16 amino acids. CDR3 residues: CASSLSARAEQETQYF. The CDR3 DNA reads as TGTGCCAGCAGTCTCTCCGCCCGCGCGGAGCAAGAGACCCAGTACTTC.

The chain couples TRBV5-5 to TRBJ1-6, with 7 bases matching TRBD1. This CDR3 comprises 14 residues. Germline CDR1 is SGHKS and CDR2 is YYEKEE (reference sequence). With V trimmed by 4 bases and J by 9 bases, 7 bases remained unmatched. The CDR3 sequence is CASSQGGATSPLHF. The DNA for the CDR3 is TGTGCCAGCAGCCAAGGGGGCGCTACTTCACCCCTCCACTTT. Complete variable domain (other parts from reference TRBV5-5 and TRBJ1-6): DAGVTQSPTHLIKTRGQQVTLRCSPISGHKSVSWYQQVLGQGPQFIFQYYEKEERGRGNFPDRFSARQFPNYSSELNVNALLLGDSALYLCASSQGGATSPLHFGNGTRLTVT.

There are many counts of this clonotype. The chain recombines TRBV27 with TRBJ2-3; 12 bases agree with TRBD2. V shed 5 bases and J 2 bases; nucleotides not matched to a gene: 5. Germline V lookup: CDR1 MNHEY, CDR2 SMNVEV (reference sequence). The CDR3 has 16 residues. The CDR3 reads CASSPRLAGDTDTQYF. The CDR3 DNA reads as TGTGCCAGCAGTCCCAGACTAGCGGGAGACACAGATACGCAGTATTTT.

The V call is TRBV12-3 or TRBV12-4, the J call TRBJ2-1; perhaps TRBD1 as D (6 bases). The V end lost 3 bases, the J end lost 9 bases, and 12 bases lay between the germline ends. The CDR3 contains 13 residues. The CDR3: CASSLDGTFEQFF. The CDR3 bases are TGTGCCAGCAGTTTGGATGGGACATTTGAGCAGTTCTTC.

J is TRBJ2-5 and V is TRBV4-3, with 8 bases lining up with TRBD2. The trim removed 1 base at V and 6 bases at J, leaving 4 bases unmatched. Germline V gene data show CDR1 as LGHNA and CDR2 as YSLEER. The CDR3 runs to 14 residues. CDR3 DNA: TGCGCCAGCAGCCAAGGCGGGGGGAGTCAGACCCAGTACTTC. Translating it yields CASSQGGGSQTQYF.

This clonotype was observed a handful of times. The chain couples TRBV3-1 to TRBJ2-5; 10 positions agree with TRBD2. The CDR3 loop spans 15 amino acids. Germline CDR1 is LGHDT and CDR2 is YNNKEL (reference sequence). The ends lost 5 bases at V and 2 bases at J; junction bases unmatched: 5. CDR3 protein: CASSSGTSVQETQYF. Here the CDR3 DNA reads TGTGCCAGCAGCTCCGGGACTAGCGTACAAGAGACCCAGTACTTC.

The V call is TRBV19, the J call TRBJ2-2; a possible D gene is TRBD2 (6 bases). The length of the CDR3 is 15 residues. V lost 5 bases to trimming and J lost 0 bases, with 10 bases between them. Germline V gives CDR1 LNHDA, CDR2 SQIVND (reference sequence). The DNA for the CDR3 is TGTGCCAGTAGTTGGGACTTCGCGAACACCGGGGAGCTGTTTTTT. Amino acids: CASSWDFANTGELFF.

This clonotype has more than one count but fewer than ten. V is TRBV18 and J is TRBJ2-2; D not certain. CDR1 is KGHSH and CDR2 is LQKENI in the germline V gene. This CDR3 contains 14 residues. V was shortened by 6 bases and J by 2 bases, with 10 bases between the two germline ends. The DNA of the CDR3 is TGTGCCAGCTCCCCAGCGCAAAACACCGGGGAGCTGTTTTTT. It specifies CASSPAQNTGELFF.

The chain carries TRBV23-1 and TRBJ2-3; D gene unclear. TRBV23-1 is recorded as an ORF, its role being uncertain. The germline V and J ends were trimmed by 4 bases and 1 base, with 12 bases remaining between them. There are 15 residues in the CDR3. The CDR3 region has the DNA TGCGCCAGCAGTCTGGCAGGAAAACGCACAGATACGCAGTATTTT. It codes for CASSLAGKRTDTQYF.

This clonotype was picked up a small number of times. This chain connects TRBV18 to TRBJ1-2, with 9 nucleotides matching TRBD1. The V and J ends lost 3 bases and 8 bases, in that order; junction bases with no gene match: 7. From germline, CDR1 is KGHSH and CDR2 LQKENI. The CDR3 has 14 residues. The CDR3 sequence is CASSPADRGNGYTF. CDR3 sequence (DNA): TGTGCCAGCTCACCGGCCGACAGGGGGAACGGCTACACCTTC.

The chain joins TRBV6-1 to TRBJ2-7; the match to TRBD1 covers 11 bases. Germline V lookup: CDR1 MNHNS, CDR2 SASEGT. The J segment lost 3 bases and the V segment lost 8 bases, leaving 6 bases of the junction unmatched. The CDR3 contains 14 residues. CDR3: CASSRTGGFYEQYF. The CDR3, as DNA: TGTGCCAGCTCCCGGACAGGGGGCTTCTACGAGCAGTACTTC.